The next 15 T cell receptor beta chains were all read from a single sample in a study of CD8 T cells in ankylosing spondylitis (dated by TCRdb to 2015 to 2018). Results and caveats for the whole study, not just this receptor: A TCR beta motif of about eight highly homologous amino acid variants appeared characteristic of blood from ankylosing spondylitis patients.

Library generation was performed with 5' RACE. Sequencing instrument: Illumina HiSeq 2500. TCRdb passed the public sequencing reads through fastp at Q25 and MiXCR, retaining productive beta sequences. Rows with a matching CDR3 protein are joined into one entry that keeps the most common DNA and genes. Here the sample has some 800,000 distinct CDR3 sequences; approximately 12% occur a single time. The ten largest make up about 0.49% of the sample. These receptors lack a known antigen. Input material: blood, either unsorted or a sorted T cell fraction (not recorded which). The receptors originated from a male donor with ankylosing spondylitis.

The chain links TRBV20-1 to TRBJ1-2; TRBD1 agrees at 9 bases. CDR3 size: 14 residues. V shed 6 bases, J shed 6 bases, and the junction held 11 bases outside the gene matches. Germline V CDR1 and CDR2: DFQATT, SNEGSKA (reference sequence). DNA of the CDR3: TGCAGTGCCGTACCGGGACAGGGATGGGATGGCTACACCTTC. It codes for CSAVPGQGWDGYTF.

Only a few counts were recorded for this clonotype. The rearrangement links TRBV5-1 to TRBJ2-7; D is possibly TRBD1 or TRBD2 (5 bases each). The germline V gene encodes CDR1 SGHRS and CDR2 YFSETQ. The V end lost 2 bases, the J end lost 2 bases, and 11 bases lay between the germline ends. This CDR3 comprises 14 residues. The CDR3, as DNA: TGCGCCAGCAGCTTTTGGCAGGGACCCTACGAGCAGTACTTC. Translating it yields CASSFWQGPYEQYF.

The CDR3 spells CASSSQGGNTGELFF. CDR3 in DNA: TGCGCCAGCAGCTCACAGGGGGGGAACACCGGGGAGCTGTTTTTT. V usage is TRBV5-1 and J usage is TRBJ2-2, with TRBD1 identical over 8 bases. CDR3 length equals 15 residues. CDR1 SGHRS and CDR2 YFSETQ come from the germline V gene. The V and J ends lost 3 bases and 1 base, in that order; junction bases with no gene match: 2.

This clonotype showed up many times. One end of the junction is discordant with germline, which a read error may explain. DNA for the CDR3: TGCGCCAGCAGCCAAGGGACAGGGGGCTACGAGCAGTACTTC. Amino acid sequence: CASSQGTGGYEQYF. The rearrangement links TRBV3-1 to TRBJ2-7; 11 bases match TRBD1. Looked up from germline, CDR1 is LGHDT and CDR2 is YNNKEL (reference sequence). The CDR3 is 14 amino acids.

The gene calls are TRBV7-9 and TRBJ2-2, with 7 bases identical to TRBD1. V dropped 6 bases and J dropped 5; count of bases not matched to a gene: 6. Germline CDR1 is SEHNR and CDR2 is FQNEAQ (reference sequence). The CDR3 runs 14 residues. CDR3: CASRARQGTGELFF. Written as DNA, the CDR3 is TGTGCCAGCAGAGCCCGACAGGGTACCGGGGAGCTGTTTTTT.

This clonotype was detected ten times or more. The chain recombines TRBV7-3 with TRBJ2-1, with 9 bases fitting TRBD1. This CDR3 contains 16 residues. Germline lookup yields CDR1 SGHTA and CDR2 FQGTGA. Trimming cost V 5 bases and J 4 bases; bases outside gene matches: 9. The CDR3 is CASSPRPGQGYNEQFF. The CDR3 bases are TGTGCCAGCAGCCCTCGTCCGGGACAGGGTTACAATGAGCAGTTCTTC.

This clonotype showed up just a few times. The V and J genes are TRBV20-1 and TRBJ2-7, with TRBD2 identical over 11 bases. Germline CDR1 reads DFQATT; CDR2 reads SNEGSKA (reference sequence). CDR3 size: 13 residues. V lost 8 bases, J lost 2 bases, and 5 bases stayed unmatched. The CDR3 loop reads CSPGTSGTYEQYF. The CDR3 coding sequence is TGCAGTCCCGGGACTAGCGGCACCTACGAGCAGTACTTC.

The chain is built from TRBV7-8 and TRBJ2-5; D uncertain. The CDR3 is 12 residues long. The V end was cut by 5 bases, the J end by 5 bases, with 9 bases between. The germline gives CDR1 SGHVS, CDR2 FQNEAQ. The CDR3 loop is CASSKWMETQYF. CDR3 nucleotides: TGTGCCAGCAGCAAGTGGATGGAGACCCAGTACTTC. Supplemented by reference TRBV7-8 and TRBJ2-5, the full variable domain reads GAGVSQSPRYKVAKRGQDVALRCDPISGHVSLFWYQQALGQGPEFLTYFQNEAQLDKSGLPSDRFFAERPEGSVSTLKIQRTQQEDSAVYLCASSKWMETQYFGPGTRLLVL.

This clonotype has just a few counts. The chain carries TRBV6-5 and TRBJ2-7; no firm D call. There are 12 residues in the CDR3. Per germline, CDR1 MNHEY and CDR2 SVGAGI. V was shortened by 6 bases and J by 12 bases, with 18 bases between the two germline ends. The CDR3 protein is CASRRSDGPTYF. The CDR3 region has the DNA TGTGCCAGCAGACGATCTGACGGCCCCACGTACTTC.

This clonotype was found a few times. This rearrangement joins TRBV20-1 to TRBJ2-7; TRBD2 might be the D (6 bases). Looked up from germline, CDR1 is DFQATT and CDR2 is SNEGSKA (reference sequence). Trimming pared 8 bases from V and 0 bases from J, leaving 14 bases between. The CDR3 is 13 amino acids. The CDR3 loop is CSPRGISSYEQYF. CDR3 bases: TGCAGTCCGCGCGGGATAAGCTCCTACGAGCAGTACTTC.

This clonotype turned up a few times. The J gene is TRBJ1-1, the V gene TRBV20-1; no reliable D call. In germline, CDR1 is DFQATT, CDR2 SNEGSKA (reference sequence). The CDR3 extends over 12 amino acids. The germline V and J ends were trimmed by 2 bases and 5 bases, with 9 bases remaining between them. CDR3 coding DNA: TGCAGTGCTAGATTCCCGGGGACTGAAGCTTTCTTT. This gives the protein CSARFPGTEAFF.

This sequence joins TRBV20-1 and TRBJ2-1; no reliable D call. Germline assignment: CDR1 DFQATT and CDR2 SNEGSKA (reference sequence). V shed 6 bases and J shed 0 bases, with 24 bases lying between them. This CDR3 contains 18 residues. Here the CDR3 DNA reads TGCAGTGCCGACACCGTATCGGCAAGTTCCGGCTCCTACAATGAGCAGTTCTTC. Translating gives CSADTVSASSGSYNEQFF.

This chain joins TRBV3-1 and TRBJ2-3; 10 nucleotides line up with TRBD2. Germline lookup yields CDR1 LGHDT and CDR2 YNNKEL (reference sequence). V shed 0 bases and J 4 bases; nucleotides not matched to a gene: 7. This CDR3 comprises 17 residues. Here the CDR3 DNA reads TGTGCCAGCAGCCAAGATCCTCCTAGCGGGAGCGCAGATACGCAGTATTTT. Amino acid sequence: CASSQDPPSGSADTQYF.

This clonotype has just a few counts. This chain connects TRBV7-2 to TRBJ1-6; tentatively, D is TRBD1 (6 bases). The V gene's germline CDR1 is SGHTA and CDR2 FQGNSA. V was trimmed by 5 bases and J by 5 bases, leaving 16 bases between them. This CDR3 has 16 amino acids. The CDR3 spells CASSPSGQTNNSPLHF. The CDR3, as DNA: TGTGCCAGCAGCCCCAGTGGACAGACCAATAATTCACCCCTCCACTTT.

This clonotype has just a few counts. CDR3 in DNA: TGTGCCAGCCGTTCGGGGTCTAGCGGGGTTTACTTC. Protein sequence: CASRSGSSGVYF. This chain uses TRBV6-4 with TRBJ2-7; the match to TRBD2 covers 9 bases. Trimming cost V 8 bases and J 13 bases; bases outside gene matches: 12. This CDR3 has 12 residues. Germline CDR1 MRHNA, CDR2 SNTAGT.